This T cell receptor beta chain appears in the sequencing data of a study of shared T cell receptors in the human thymus (dated by TCRdb to about 2021). Some background on the complete study: The study investigated the way shared, self-reactive T-cell receptor alpha chains are produced in the human thymus.

The germline V gene encodes CDR1 SGHRS and CDR2 YFSETQ. Inclusive of the bounding cysteine and phenylalanine, the CDR3 is 15 residues long. The DNA shown is the 45-base CDR3, in frame from base 1. V is clipped by 4 bases and J by 3 bases, and the sequence between their germline boundaries is 16 bases long. The table lists this clone with a few counts. Its antigen is unknown. Base qualities are missing; no much larger clone stands one base away. To prepare the library, the immunoSEQ multiplex PCR assay was applied. TCRdb took this table from immuneACCESS and kept in-frame rearrangements with V and J called. Such tables lack part of the clones; where checked against another copy, unresolved V genes explain under half of the gap, and the rest is unexplained. This sample comprises approximately 490,000 clones, more than 75% of them detected only once. Roughly 0.013% of the sample goes to the ten largest clones.

These same records also appear under a second study, on human thymus T cells. Per the second study: Donors were immunologically healthy infants undergoing open corrective cardiac surgery for congenital heart defects in Finland. Thymus tissue was collected as surgical resects that were removed during corrective cardiac surgery. Usage of V and J gene segments appeared to be biased in both the thymic and the peripheral blood repertoires. Highly overlapping thymic TCR repertoires among unrelated individuals were reported in the related research. The study used 7 to 9 infant thymus samples plus four related peripheral blood samples to characterize TCR alpha and beta repertoires. The cohort included several male and a couple of female infants, with donor ages spanning 7 to 244 days. Thymocytes were mechanically released from the tissue and were stored as pellets of roughly 10-34 million cells at -70 degrees C. Genomic DNA was extracted from frozen cell pellets with a QIAsymphony instrument. Using the immunoSEQ multiplex PCR assay, the TCRB and TCRAD loci were amplified from a standardized quantity of quality-controlled genomic DNA. The amplicons spanned the V(D)J region and were long enough to cover the CDR3 and allow V and J genes to be identified. The amplicons were sequenced on an Illumina platform via the commercial immunoSEQ service. Primer bias and sequencing errors were corrected as previously described, and TCRAD and TCRB were defined on the basis of the IMGT database. immunoSEQ Analyzer 3.0 and VDJTools were used for repertoire analysis, which covered basic statistics, V/J segment usage, diversity estimates, rarefaction and pairwise overlap. Diversity was estimated using the Chao1, ChaoE, Efron-Thisted, Shannon and inverse Simpson indices, and was also estimated on datasets down-sampled to the size of the smallest sample. For repertoire overlap, CDR3 nucleotide sequence, V gene and J gene had to match strictly, and clustering was done by Jaccard-based multidimensional scaling. On average, thymus samples yielded about 730,000 unique TCRB clonotypes, whereas blood samples yielded some 80,000.

The source of this sequence is a boy younger than two with a congenital heart defect. Donor details come from another sample of the same person, matched by shared clones. Rearrangement joined TRBV5-1 to TRBJ2-5; the D gene is perhaps TRBD2, on 5 matching bases. Source material: thymocytes. Here is the DNA: TGCGCCAGCAGCCCCGACGGAGAGGGTGAAGAGACCCAGTACTTC. It encodes CASSPDGEGEETQYF.